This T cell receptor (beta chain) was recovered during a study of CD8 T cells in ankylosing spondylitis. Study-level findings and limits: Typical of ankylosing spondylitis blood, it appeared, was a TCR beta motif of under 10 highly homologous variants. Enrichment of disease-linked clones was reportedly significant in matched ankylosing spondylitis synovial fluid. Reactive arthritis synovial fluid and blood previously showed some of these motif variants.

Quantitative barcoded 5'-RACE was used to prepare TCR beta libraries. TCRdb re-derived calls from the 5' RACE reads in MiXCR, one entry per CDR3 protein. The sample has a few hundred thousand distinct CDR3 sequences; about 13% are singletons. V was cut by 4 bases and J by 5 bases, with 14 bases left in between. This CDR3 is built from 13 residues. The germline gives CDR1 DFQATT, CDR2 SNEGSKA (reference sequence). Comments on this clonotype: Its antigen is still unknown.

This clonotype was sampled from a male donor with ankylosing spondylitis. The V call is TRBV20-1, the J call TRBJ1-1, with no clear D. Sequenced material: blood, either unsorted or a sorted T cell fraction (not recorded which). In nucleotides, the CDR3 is TGCAGTGCTAATCAGGTGGTGGGGACTGAAGCTTTCTTT. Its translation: CSANQVVGTEAFF.